The 14 T cell receptor beta chains presented below share a single source sample, sequenced in a study of cytomegalovirus exposure and HLA in healthy donors. Researchers ran the PCR with 60 Vbeta and 13 Jbeta primers. Data came from immunoSEQ multiplex PCR; TCRdb stores just in-frame clones and leaves some out. In all, the sample yields about 140,000 clones. The sequenced material came from PBMCs. The receptors originated from a woman under 30 in good health and CMV-seronegative.

CDR3: CASTGGGGGTQYF. CDR3 coding DNA: TGTGCCAGCACGGGCGGGGGGGGCGGTACGCAGTATTTT. The V gene is TRBV6-6, the J gene TRBJ2-3, with 9 bases lining up with TRBD2. Germline CDR1 is MNHNY and CDR2 is SVGAGI (reference sequence). The CDR3 sequence is 13 residues long. V lost 7 bases to trimming and J lost 8 bases; unmatched junction nucleotides: 7.

V and J are TRBV4-3 and TRBJ2-1; 10 nucleotides match TRBD2. J was trimmed by 2 bases and V by 0 bases; bases with no gene match: 4. CDR1 LGHNA and CDR2 YSLEER come from the germline V gene. CDR3 length equals 17 residues. CDR3 sequence (DNA): TGCGCCAGCAGCCAAGACGTAGCGGGGGGCACCTACAATGAGCAGTTCTTC. Translation gives CASSQDVAGGTYNEQFF.

The rearrangement uses TRBV5-5 and TRBJ1-5, with D possibly matching TRBD1 (5 bases). There are 14 residues in the CDR3. Germline CDR1 and CDR2: SGHKS and YYEKEE (reference sequence). Between the trimmed V and J ends, which lost 5 bases and 3 bases, there was a span of 12 bases. The CDR3 loop is CASSFGGYNQPQHF. CDR3 nucleotides: TGTGCCAGCAGTTTTGGGGGGTACAATCAGCCCCAGCATTTT. The variable domain in full, with the rest retrieved from reference TRBV5-5 and TRBJ1-5, is DAGVTQSPTHLIKTRGQQVTLRCSPISGHKSVSWYQQVLGQGPQFIFQYYEKEERGRGNFPDRFSARQFPNYSSELNVNALLLGDSALYLCASSFGGYNQPQHFGDGTRLSIL.

The genes are TRBV9 and TRBJ1-1, with 7 bases lining up with TRBD1. This CDR3 region has 15 residues. Germline lookup yields CDR1 SGDLS and CDR2 YYNGEE. The V gene end was trimmed by 4 bases and the J gene end by 3 bases; junction bases not matched to a gene: 9. CDR3: CASSPRQGDDTEAFF. The CDR3 DNA is TGTGCCAGCAGCCCTCGACAGGGAGATGACACTGAAGCTTTCTTT.

The chain is built from TRBV30 and TRBJ1-1, with 11 bases identical to TRBD1. Germline CDR1 GTSNPN, CDR2 SVGIG (reference sequence). V lost 3 bases and J lost 5; bases outside the gene matches: 8. CDR3 length equals 15 residues. The CDR3 sequence is CAWRDRGPGRTEAFF. The CDR3 nucleotides are TGTGCCTGGAGGGACAGGGGGCCAGGGCGGACTGAAGCTTTCTTT.

This chain joins TRBV2 and TRBJ1-1; TRBD1 is a possible D gene (6 bases). Trimming removed 9 bases at V and 5 bases at J, with 16 bases between. Germline V gives CDR1 SNHLY, CDR2 FYNNEI. The CDR3 is 13 residues long. DNA for the CDR3: TGTGCCAGTAAGCTACAGGGAGAGACTGAAGCTTTCTTT. Encoded protein: CASKLQGETEAFF.

V is TRBV7-8 and J is TRBJ1-1, with TRBD1 identical over 8 bases. The CDR3 spans 13 residues. V lost 8 bases, J lost 4 bases, and 6 bases stayed unmatched. Germline V gene lookup returns CDR1 SGHVS and CDR2 FQNEAQ. The DNA of the CDR3 is TGTGCCAGCCGACAGGGGCAAGGCACTGAAGCTTTCTTT. Its translation: CASRQGQGTEAFF.

The rearrangement joins TRBV30 to TRBJ2-2, with TRBD2 matching over 7 bases. The J segment lost 5 bases and the V segment lost 5 bases, leaving 8 bases of the junction unmatched. This CDR3 is built from 14 residues. CDR1 and CDR2 (germline): GTSNPN, SVGIG (reference sequence). This chain's CDR3 is CAWARLATTGELFF. The CDR3 coding sequence is TGTGCCTGGGCGAGACTAGCCACTACCGGGGAGCTGTTTTTT.

The V and J genes are TRBV7-3 and TRBJ2-2; the match to TRBD2 covers 8 bases. There are 16 residues in the CDR3. The ends lost 5 bases at V and 1 base at J; junction bases unmatched: 6. The V gene's germline CDR1 is SGHTA and CDR2 FQGTGA. The CDR3 sequence is CASSGRTSLNTGELFF. The CDR3 nucleotides are TGTGCCAGCAGCGGACGGACTAGCTTGAACACCGGGGAGCTGTTTTTT.

This rearrangement joins TRBV4-2 to TRBJ2-5; 13 positions match TRBD2. The CDR3 is made up of 18 amino acids. With 0 bases clipped from V and 4 bases from J, the junction kept 8 bases outside the gene matches. Germline V gene data show CDR1 as LGHNA and CDR2 as YNFKEQ. The CDR3 DNA sequence: TGTGCCAGCAGCCAAGATCGTAAGACTAGCGGGAGGCTAGAGACCCAGTACTTC. This gives the protein CASSQDRKTSGRLETQYF.

This chain connects TRBV20-1 to TRBJ1-1; D ambiguous. Germline CDR1 is DFQATT and CDR2 is SNEGSKA (reference sequence). The CDR3 has 11 residues. The V end lost 3 bases, the J end lost 3 bases, and 5 bases lay between the germline ends. The CDR3 here is CSARSDTEAFF. The CDR3 DNA follows: TGCAGTGCTAGGTCGGACACTGAAGCTTTCTTT.

The CDR3 region has the DNA TGTGCCAGCAGCTTAAATTGGGCCAGGGGTAAGGACACTGAAGCTTTCTTT. Its protein product is CASSLNWARGKDTEAFF. The V and J genes are TRBV7-9 and TRBJ1-1; weak D call: TRBD1 (6 bases). Germline CDR1 SEHNR, CDR2 FQNEAQ (reference sequence). The CDR3 sequence is 17 residues long. Trimming shortened V by 2 bases and J by 3 bases, and 19 bases separated the two germline ends.

J is TRBJ1-1 and V is TRBV5-1; D gene unclear. The V gene's germline CDR1 is SGHRS and CDR2 YFSETQ. This CDR3 region has 13 residues. Trimming left V 6 bases short and J 4 bases short, with 13 bases between. The CDR3 region has the DNA TGCGCCAGCAACCTAGCGCCCGGCACTGAAGCTTTCTTT. Encoded protein: CASNLAPGTEAFF.

For the CDR3, the DNA is TGCGCCAGCAGCCCTAGGCGGGCTCCAAATACGCAGTATTTT. As protein: CASSPRRAPNTQYF. The chain employs TRBV5-1 and TRBJ2-3; D possibly corresponds to TRBD2 (5 bases). The CDR3 runs to 14 residues. CDR1 SGHRS and CDR2 YFSETQ come from the germline V gene. V was cut by 4 bases and J by 7 bases, with 16 bases left in between.